Here is one TCR beta chain with its context. Researchers took blood at baseline, on cycle 4 day 1, and on cycle 7 day 1. The data belong to a study of OX40 agonist ivuxolimab in advanced cancers. Sequenced by immunoSEQ multiplex PCR; TCRdb stores in-frame clones only, minus some. Among around 40,000 clones listed, 80% to 90% were seen once. The sample here was CD4+ or CD8+ T cells sorted from blood, taken in a trial of the OX40 agonist ivuxolimab. This TCR was sampled from an adult with an advanced solid tumor such as melanoma, head and neck, liver or kidney cancer.

The CDR3 region has the DNA TGTGCCAGCAGCGTATATAGTGGGCCGGAGACCCAGTACTTC. This gives the protein CASSVYSGPETQYF. This chain links TRBV9 with TRBJ2-5; the D is unclear. Trimming left V 1 base short and J 5 bases short, with 12 bases between. This CDR3 spans 14 amino acids. Germline CDR1 SGDLS, CDR2 YYNGEE.